Listed here are 15 T cell receptor beta chains from one sample, sequenced in a study of blood T cell repertoires in COVID-19. Libraries were prepared by immunoSEQ multiplex PCR; TCRdb keeps only in-frame clonotypes and omits some of them. This sample has about 180,000 clones, with approximately 80% found just once. Sequenced material: peripheral blood. The origin of the receptors is a human donor in a cohort sampled during active COVID-19.

This rearrangement joins TRBV11-2 to TRBJ1-2; TRBD1 matches 9 bases. This CDR3 is 14 amino acids long. Germline values: CDR1 SGHAT, CDR2 FQNNGV. The trim removed 6 bases at V and 8 bases at J, leaving 10 bases unmatched. The CDR3 is CASRPTGGGRGYTF. The CDR3 DNA sequence: TGTGCCAGCAGGCCTACAGGGGGCGGGAGAGGCTACACCTTC. The full variable domain, completed using reference TRBV11-2 and TRBJ1-2, is EAGVAQSPRYKIIEKRQSVAFWCNPISGHATLYWYQQILGQGPKLLIQFQNNGVVDDSQLPKDRFSAERLKGVDSTLKIQPAKLEDSAVYLCASRPTGGGRGYTFGSGTRLTVV.

In its sample, this clone was seen a few times. V usage is TRBV5-1 and J usage is TRBJ2-1; 7 bases map to TRBD1. V lost 6 bases to trimming and J lost 6 bases; unmatched junction nucleotides: 12. This CDR3 contains 15 residues. From germline, CDR1 is SGHRS and CDR2 YFSETQ. This CDR3 is CASNEGTVGTNEQFF. The CDR3, as DNA: TGCGCCAGCAATGAGGGGACAGTCGGGACCAATGAGCAGTTCTTC.

The chain combines TRBV27 with TRBJ1-5; D ambiguous. The germline CDR1 and CDR2 sequences are MNHEY and SMNVEV (reference sequence). Trimming took 0 bases from V and 4 from J, leaving 16 bases between them. The CDR3 contains 17 residues. For the CDR3, the DNA is TGTGCCAGCAGTTTATCCCCCCCGGGAGGCTTTAATCAGCCCCAGCATTTT. This sequence encodes CASSLSPPGGFNQPQHF.

The chain joins TRBV6-5 to TRBJ2-5; 9 bases map to TRBD2. Germline CDR1 MNHEY, CDR2 SVGAGI. After removal of 7 bases from V and 2 bases from J, the junction contained 2 bases not matched to a gene. This CDR3 has 13 residues. The CDR3 bases are TGTGCCAGCAAAACTAGCGGGCAAGAGACCCAGTACTTC. It is translated as CASKTSGQETQYF.

The chain has TRBV10-2 and TRBJ1-2; 12 bases are shared with TRBD1. Germline values: CDR1 WSHSY, CDR2 SAAADI. The CDR3 is made up of 16 amino acids. V shed 5 bases and J 3 bases; nucleotides not matched to a gene: 7. The CDR3 protein is CASSPGTGGSDYGYTF. The CDR3, as DNA: TGCGCCAGCAGTCCCGGGACAGGGGGCTCAGACTATGGCTACACCTTC.

The chain joins TRBV10-2 to TRBJ2-3, with a possible D match to TRBD2 (6 bases). The CDR3 has 14 residues. V was pared by 6 bases and J by 0 bases, with 10 bases between. The germline V gene has CDR1 WSHSY and CDR2 SAAADI. CDR3 loop: CASRPGTSTDTQYF. The CDR3 DNA reads as TGCGCCAGCAGACCGGGGACTAGCACAGATACGCAGTATTTT.

The gene calls are TRBV19 and TRBJ2-7; a possible D gene is TRBD2 (6 bases). There are 12 residues in the CDR3. The V and J ends lost 3 bases and 4 bases respectively, with 7 bases between them. Germline-derived CDR1 and CDR2 are LNHDA and SQIVND (reference sequence). The CDR3 DNA is TGTGCCAGTAGTATGGGGACTTACGAGCAGTACTTC. Translation: CASSMGTYEQYF.

The chain employs TRBV11-3 and TRBJ2-7; TRBD2 agrees at 8 bases. Losses at the gene ends were 5 bases for V and 3 bases for J; bases not matched to a gene: 9. The CDR3 is made up of 15 amino acids. Per the germline V gene, CDR1 is SGHNT and CDR2 is YENEEA. CDR3 nucleotides: TGTGCCAGCAGCCGACGGGGGGGGTCGGGCTACGAGCAGTACTTC. It specifies CASSRRGGSGYEQYF.

The V and J genes are TRBV6-5 and TRBJ1-6; D gene ambiguous. The CDR3 length is 13 residues. Germline values: CDR1 MNHEY, CDR2 SVGAGI. V was shortened by 4 bases and J by 9 bases, with 10 bases between the two germline ends. The CDR3 spells CASSSLDFSPLHF. CDR3 DNA sequence: TGTGCCAGCAGTTCCCTGGACTTTTCACCCCTCCACTTT.

The rearrangement uses TRBV11-2 and TRBJ2-5; TRBD1 matches at 8 bases. Germline V gene data show CDR1 as SGHAT and CDR2 as FQNNGV. The CDR3 is 14 residues long. V trimming: 3 bases; J trimming: 1 base; junction bases outside the gene matches: 1. CDR3 nucleotides: TGTGCCAGCAGCTTTGGGACAGGCCAAGAGACCCAGTACTTC. It codes for CASSFGTGQETQYF.

The chain carries TRBV2 and TRBJ2-5, with D perhaps matching TRBD2 (6 bases). The CDR3 loop spans 14 amino acids. Trimming took off 9 bases at V and 5 bases at J, with 19 bases between the two ends. The V gene's germline CDR1 is SNHLY and CDR2 FYNNEI. CDR3 protein: CASRRDSSSETQYF. CDR3 nucleotides: TGTGCCAGTAGACGGGACTCTTCTTCCGAGACCCAGTACTTC.

This sequence joins TRBV7-8 and TRBJ2-7; 8 bases line up with TRBD1. Germline V CDR1 and CDR2: SGHVS, FQNEAQ. With 1 base clipped from V and 2 bases from J, the junction kept 1 base outside the gene matches. CDR3 length: 14 residues. In DNA, the CDR3 is TGTGCCAGCAGCTTAGGGACAGGGACCTACGAGCAGTACTTC. Protein: CASSLGTGTYEQYF.

This rearrangement joins TRBV11-3 to TRBJ2-7, with 9 bases identical to TRBD1. The V gene's germline CDR1 is SGHNT and CDR2 YENEEA. CDR3 length equals 14 residues. V gave up 6 bases and J gave up 5 bases; unmatched junction bases: 8. CDR3 coding DNA: TGTGCCAGCAGTAAAACCGGGACAGGGAACGAGCAGTACTTC. Translating gives CASSKTGTGNEQYF.

This clone was seen only a few times. V is TRBV6-6 and J is TRBJ2-5, with D maybe TRBD2 (7 bases). In germline, CDR1 is MNHNY, CDR2 SVGAGI (reference sequence). The CDR3 has 14 amino acids. V was pared by 7 bases and J by 5 bases, with 17 bases between. The chain's CDR3 is CASNLMGGPETQYF. The DNA of the CDR3 is TGTGCCAGCAATCTGATGGGGGGGCCGGAGACCCAGTACTTC.

The chain links TRBV27 to TRBJ1-1; D gene uncertain. V lost 5 bases and J 1 base, leaving 14 bases between the germline ends. The CDR3 extends over 15 amino acids. The V gene's germline CDR1 is MNHEY and CDR2 SMNVEV (reference sequence). This chain's CDR3 is CASSPDGTRNTEAFF. In nucleotides, the CDR3 is TGTGCCAGCAGTCCGGACGGCACTAGGAACACTGAAGCTTTCTTT.